This note documents a single T cell receptor beta chain sequence. This CDR3 is built from 15 residues. Trimming removed 7 bases from V and 1 base from J; junction bases left unmatched: 4. Germline V gene sequence: CDR1 LNHDA, CDR2 SQIVND (reference sequence). This sample is drawn from a study of blood T cell repertoires in COVID-19. The overall study: Collection of acute and convalescent COVID-19 samples took place in the United States, Italy and Spain. The cDNA or gDNA used as material had been derived from T cells, B-cell-depleted T cells, or PBMCs.

The authors' processing: Nucleated cell number was recorded as an estimate derived from reference gene primer amplification. Some clones are missing from TCRdb's copy, which holds only in-frame ones; the method was immunoSEQ multiplex PCR. V and J calls and clone size are as listed in that table; D and trimming were resolved from the DNA. This table has over 25,000 clones, about 88% appearing once. The V call is TRBV19, the J call TRBJ1-5; the match to TRBD1 covers 10 bases. The receptor comes from a human donor in a cohort sampled during active COVID-19. The donor label of this sample is uncertain. Specimen: peripheral blood. The CDR3 reads CASNDRGPSNQPQHF. CDR3 coding DNA: TGTGCCAGTAATGACAGGGGGCCGAGCAATCAGCCCCAGCATTTT. The variable domain in full, with the rest retrieved from reference TRBV19 and TRBJ1-5, is DGGITQSPKYLFRKEGQNVTLSCEQNLNHDAMYWYRQDPGQGLRLIYYSQIVNDFQKGDIAEGYSVSREKKESFPLTVTSAQKNPTAFYLCASNDRGPSNQPQHFGDGTRLSIL.